Listed below are T cell receptor beta chains from one sample, sequenced in a study of beta chain features in type 1 diabetes. Clones were sequenced by immunoSEQ multiplex PCR, and TCRdb holds only the in-frame ones, with some missing. The sample shows 280,000 or so clones, approximately 16% of them seen only once. Input material: naive CD4+ T cells from blood. All receptors come from a man between 18 and 35 years old with type 1 diabetes. The CDR3 runs from the conserved cysteine through the conserved F or W. D genes are given only for firm matches. Clone size, where shown, is once, few, many, or a class for clones that have expanded.

J: TRBJ2-7; size: .; D: TRBD2; V: TRBV7-9; DNA: TGTGCCAGCAGTCAAGCGGGAGTTAAAACCTACGAGCAGTACTTC; CDR3: CASSQAGVKTYEQYF
J: TRBJ2-1; size: .; D: TRBD2; V: TRBV18; DNA: TGTGCCAGCTCACCGACTAGCGGAGGCTCCTACAATGAGCAGTTCTTC; CDR3: CASSPTSGGSYNEQFF
J: TRBJ2-7; size: few; D: TRBD1; V: TRBV19; DNA: TGTGCCAGTAGTATAGGGGACAGGGTGGAACAGTACTTC; CDR3: CASSIGDRVEQYF
J: TRBJ1-5; size: .; D: .; V: TRBV30; DNA: TGTGCCTGGAGTGTACGAGAGAATCAGCCCCAGCATTTT; CDR3: CAWSVRENQPQHF
J: TRBJ2-7; size: few; D: .; V: TRBV2; DNA: TGTGCCAGCGTTGATCAGGCAGGGGCTAACTACGAGCAGTACTTC; CDR3: CASVDQAGANYEQYF
J: TRBJ2-1; size: .; D: TRBD2; V: TRBV7-2; DNA: TGTGCCAGCAGCTTGGACGGACTAGCGGGGGGTCACAATGAGCAGTTCTTC; CDR3: CASSLDGLAGGHNEQFF
J: TRBJ2-7; size: few; D: TRBD1; V: TRBV7-2; DNA: TGTGCCAGCAGCGTGAGATCGCCAACCGGGACAGGGGATTACGAGCAGTACTTC; CDR3: CASSVRSPTGTGDYEQYF
J: TRBJ2-7; size: few; D: TRBD2; V: TRBV28; DNA: TGTGCCAGCACCCCCGGGACTAGCGGGAGTCCCGACGAGCAGTACTTC; CDR3: CASTPGTSGSPDEQYF
J: TRBJ1-2; size: .; D: .; V: TRBV4-1; DNA: TGCGCCAGCAGCCAAGATTCCAGAACTAACTATGGCTACACCTTC; CDR3: CASSQDSRTNYGYTF
J: TRBJ1-5; size: .; D: TRBD1; V: TRBV19; DNA: TGTGCCAGTACACTTCAGGGGACAGATCAGCCCCAGCATTTT; CDR3: CASTLQGTDQPQHF
J: TRBJ2-5; size: .; D: .; V: TRBV5-4; DNA: TGTGCCAGCAGCTTGGCCCTGACAGCCCAAGAGACCCAGTACTTC; CDR3: CASSLALTAQETQYF
J: TRBJ1-1; size: few; D: .; V: TRBV5-4; DNA: TGTGCCAGCAGCTTGGAACCGGGTGCGGACACTGAAGCTTTCTTT; CDR3: CASSLEPGADTEAFF
J: TRBJ2-1; size: few; D: .; V: TRBV7-9; DNA: TGTGCCAGCAGCTTAGGGCTAGCCGGTGAGCAGTTCTTC; CDR3: CASSLGLAGEQFF
J: TRBJ2-1; size: few; D: .; V: TRBV6-5; DNA: TGTGCCAGCAGCCCCGGGTTTCTGAAGCAGTTCTTC; CDR3: CASSPGFLKQFF
J: TRBJ2-7; size: .; D: .; V: TRBV7-2; DNA: TGTGCCAGCAGCTTAGACAGGTCATCCTACGAGCAGTACTTC; CDR3: CASSLDRSSYEQYF
J: TRBJ2-5; size: few; D: .; V: TRBV27; DNA: TGTGCCAGCAGTTTAAGAGGGGGAGTCTCAGAGACCCAGTACTTC; CDR3: CASSLRGGVSETQYF
J: TRBJ2-4; size: .; D: TRBD2; V: TRBV5-6; DNA: TGTGCCAGCAGTGGACTAGCGGGAAAGAGTGGCATTCAGTACTTC; CDR3: CASSGLAGKSGIQYF
J: TRBJ2-3; size: .; D: TRBD1; V: TRBV18; DNA: TGTGCCAGCTCACCATATGCAGGGGGCCAAGGCACAGATACGCAGTATTTT; CDR3: CASSPYAGGQGTDTQYF
J: TRBJ2-3; size: few; D: TRBD2; V: TRBV28; DNA: TGTGCCAGCAGTCCTCTGGCGGGAGGGGTTTTCACAGATACGCAGTATTTT; CDR3: CASSPLAGGVFTDTQYF
J: TRBJ2-1; size: .; D: TRBD2; V: TRBV7-2; DNA: TGTGCCAGCAGCTTATTGCGGGAGGGCGGTGAGCAGTTCTTC; CDR3: CASSLLREGGEQFF
J: TRBJ2-2; size: few; D: TRBD2; V: TRBV2; DNA: TGTGCCAGCACCTGGACTAGTCGCACCGGGGAGCTGTTTTTT; CDR3: CASTWTSRTGELFF
J: TRBJ2-7; size: few; D: .; V: TRBV5-6; DNA: TGTGCCAGCAGCTTGGGGCCACAGCAGTACTTC; CDR3: CASSLGPQQYF
J: TRBJ2-5; size: few; D: .; V: TRBV15; DNA: TGTGCCACCAGCAGAGCTAGGGAGACCCAGTACTTC; CDR3: CATSRARETQYF
J: TRBJ2-5; size: .; D: .; V: TRBV29-1; DNA: TGCAGCACACCCGGGGATCTAGGACGGGCGACCCAGTACTTC; CDR3: CSTPGDLGRATQYF
J: TRBJ2-2; size: .; D: TRBD1; V: TRBV27; DNA: TGTGCCAGCAGTTCGCGGGACAGGCCTACCGGGGAGCTGTTTTTT; CDR3: CASSSRDRPTGELFF
J: TRBJ2-3; size: .; D: .; V: TRBV2; DNA: TGTGCCAGCAGGGACACTGGCACAGATACGCAGTATTTT; CDR3: CASRDTGTDTQYF
J: TRBJ2-1; size: .; D: .; V: TRBV7-2; DNA: TGTGCCAGCAGCTTATACAGGTCCAATGAGCAGTTCTTC; CDR3: CASSLYRSNEQFF
J: TRBJ2-1; size: .; D: TRBD2; V: TRBV14; DNA: TGTGCCAGCAGCCAAGTCTTCGTCGGGGCGGGACTAGGACGTAATGAGCAGTTCTTC; CDR3: CASSQVFVGAGLGRNEQFF
J: TRBJ2-2; size: .; D: TRBD2; V: TRBV10-3; DNA: TGTGCCATCAGACCGGGACTAGCGGGGGACACCGGGGAGCTGTTTTTT; CDR3: CAIRPGLAGDTGELFF
J: TRBJ2-1; size: .; D: TRBD2; V: TRBV9; DNA: TGTGCCAGCAGCCCGCAAGCGGGAGAGTACAATGAGCAGTTCTTC; CDR3: CASSPQAGEYNEQFF
J: TRBJ2-5; size: few; D: .; V: TRBV5-1; DNA: TGCGCCAGCAGCTTGGGATCAGCTAGAGAAGAGACCCAGTACTTC; CDR3: CASSLGSAREETQYF
J: TRBJ2-5; size: .; D: TRBD2; V: TRBV6-5; DNA: TGTGCCAGCGGCGGGAGACTGGAGACCCAGTACTTC; CDR3: CASGGRLETQYF
J: TRBJ1-2; size: few; D: .; V: TRBV27; DNA: TGTGCCAGCAGTTTATACAGGGATAACTATGGCTACACCTTC; CDR3: CASSLYRDNYGYTF
J: TRBJ2-1; size: .; D: TRBD2; V: TRBV2; DNA: TGTGCCAGCAGTGATGACGGGAGGAATGAGCAGTTCTTC; CDR3: CASSDDGRNEQFF
J: TRBJ1-2; size: .; D: .; V: TRBV21-1; DNA: TGTGCCAGCACCCACCGACAGAGGACTAACTATGGCTACACCTTC; CDR3: CASTHRQRTNYGYTF
J: TRBJ2-3; size: few; D: TRBD2; V: TRBV5-1; DNA: TGCGCCAGCAGCTCGGGACTAGCGGTAACAGATACGCAGTATTTT; CDR3: CASSSGLAVTDTQYF
J: TRBJ1-5; size: .; D: TRBD1; V: TRBV28; DNA: TGTGCCAGCAGTCAACAGGGGCAGCCCCAGCATTTT; CDR3: CASSQQGQPQHF